This T cell receptor beta chain was sequenced during a study of technical replicates of blood from several donors. Using immunoSEQ multiplex PCR, the repertoire was profiled, and TCRdb retains in-frame clones only, with some absent. This sample has 60,000 to 85,000 clones, with roughly 96% found just once. In germline, CDR1 is MGHRA, CDR2 YSYEKL. V lost 1 base and J lost 0, with 18 bases in between. This CDR3 contains 18 residues. Sequenced input: T cells isolated from PBMCs. This clonotype was obtained from a human donor in good health. The chain couples TRBV4-1 to TRBJ2-5; no clear D gene. The CDR3 DNA follows: TGCGCCAGCAGCCAAGTTTTGGCCCCCAGTTTGTACCAAGAGACCCAGTACTTC. Amino acids: CASSQVLAPSLYQETQYF.